What follows is one T cell receptor beta chain and its context. The data originate from a study of blood T cell repertoires in COVID-19. The germline V gene encodes CDR1 SGHKS and CDR2 YYEKEE (reference sequence). V was pared by 3 bases and J by 6 bases, with 18 bases between. The length of the CDR3 is 15 residues. Measured with immunoSEQ multiplex PCR; TCRdb has only the in-frame clones, and not every one. Of some 240,000 clones listed, approximately 91% are singletons. The sample taken for sequencing was peripheral blood. This rearrangement joins TRBV5-5 to TRBJ1-2, with D maybe TRBD1 (6 bases). This sequence was found in a man in his fifties or sixties who had recovered from COVID-19. The CDR3 reads CASSSRRGAVDGYTF. CDR3 coding DNA: TGTGCCAGCAGCTCACGGCGGGGGGCGGTTGATGGCTACACCTTC. Full variable domain (missing parts from reference TRBV5-5 and TRBJ1-2): DAGVTQSPTHLIKTRGQQVTLRCSPISGHKSVSWYQQVLGQGPQFIFQYYEKEERGRGNFPDRFSARQFPNYSSELNVNALLLGDSALYLCASSSRRGAVDGYTFGSGTRLTVV.